Listed below are T cell receptor beta chains from one sample, sequenced in a study of shared clonotypes between healthy human individuals. Clones were sequenced by immunoSEQ multiplex PCR, and TCRdb holds only the in-frame ones, with some missing. This table has some 1.1 million clones, around 77% appearing once. The sequenced sample was memory CD4+ T cells from PBMCs. All receptors come from a man aged 18-30 years in good health. Some clones in this sample may be carry-over from other donors' samples. CDR3s include the opening cysteine and the closing phenylalanine or tryptophan. The order of the fields is clone size, D gene, V gene, J gene, CDR3 DNA, CDR3 protein. The D gene is left open where the match is weak. The size of a clone is reported for some rows only, either as once, few or many, or as a class for expanded clones.

clone_size: .
d_call: .
v_call: TRBV18
j_call: TRBJ2-2
cdr3_nt: TGTGCCAGCTCACGAACCGGGCTTTCGAACACCGGGGAGCTGTTTTTT
cdr3_aa: CASSRTGLSNTGELFF

clone_size: .
d_call: .
v_call: TRBV11-3
j_call: TRBJ2-7
cdr3_nt: TGTGCCAGCAGCTTAGAATGGAGCCCCGGACGGGAGCAGTACTTC
cdr3_aa: CASSLEWSPGREQYF

clone_size: .
d_call: .
v_call: TRBV29-1
j_call: TRBJ1-1
cdr3_nt: TGCAGCGTGAGGGGCTTCCCGCACCCTGAAGCTTTCTTT
cdr3_aa: CSVRGFPHPEAFF

clone_size: .
d_call: TRBD2
v_call: TRBV7-2
j_call: TRBJ2-7
cdr3_nt: TGTGCCAGCAGCTTAGCAGCGGGAGGGGGCTACGAGCAGTACTTC
cdr3_aa: CASSLAAGGGYEQYF

clone_size: .
d_call: .
v_call: TRBV7-2
j_call: TRBJ2-1
cdr3_nt: TGTGCCAGCAGCTGGGGGGACTTCTACAATGAGCAGTTCTTC
cdr3_aa: CASSWGDFYNEQFF

clone_size: few
d_call: .
v_call: TRBV11-3
j_call: TRBJ2-2
cdr3_nt: TGTGCCAGCAGCTTAGGCGGGACAAACACCGGGGAGCTGTTTTTT
cdr3_aa: CASSLGGTNTGELFF

clone_size: few
d_call: .
v_call: TRBV5-1
j_call: TRBJ1-1
cdr3_nt: TGCGCCAGCAGCTTGGCTGGGGGGAACACTGAAGCTTTCTTT
cdr3_aa: CASSLAGGNTEAFF

clone_size: .
d_call: .
v_call: TRBV19
j_call: TRBJ2-5
cdr3_nt: TGTGCCAGTACCCCAACCAGGACCTCGGTAGAGACCCAGTACTTC
cdr3_aa: CASTPTRTSVETQYF

clone_size: .
d_call: TRBD1
v_call: TRBV5-4
j_call: TRBJ2-1
cdr3_nt: TGTGCCAGCAGCAGCGGACAGGGGAATGCCAATGAGCAGTTCTTC
cdr3_aa: CASSSGQGNANEQFF

clone_size: few
d_call: .
v_call: TRBV28
j_call: TRBJ2-5
cdr3_nt: TGTGCCAGCAGTTTCGAGGAGACCCAGTACTTC
cdr3_aa: CASSFEETQYF

clone_size: .
d_call: .
v_call: TRBV2
j_call: TRBJ2-7
cdr3_nt: TGTGCCAGCAGTAGGTCCGGGAGCTCCTACGAGCAGTACTTC
cdr3_aa: CASSRSGSSYEQYF

clone_size: .
d_call: TRBD1
v_call: TRBV28
j_call: TRBJ1-2
cdr3_nt: TGTGCCAGCAGTCCGGGACAGGGGATGCATGGCTACACCTTC
cdr3_aa: CASSPGQGMHGYTF

clone_size: .
d_call: .
v_call: TRBV6-1
j_call: TRBJ1-2
cdr3_nt: TGTGCCAGCAGTGAAGAGTGGAAAGCTAACTATGGCTACACCTTC
cdr3_aa: CASSEEWKANYGYTF

clone_size: .
d_call: .
v_call: TRBV11-2
j_call: TRBJ2-5
cdr3_nt: TGTGCCAGCAGCCCGGTGGGACGGGCGGAGACCCAGTACTTC
cdr3_aa: CASSPVGRAETQYF

clone_size: .
d_call: .
v_call: TRBV5-6
j_call: TRBJ2-7
cdr3_nt: TGTGCCAGCAGGAAGAGTCACAGCTCCTACGAGCAGTACTTC
cdr3_aa: CASRKSHSSYEQYF

clone_size: few
d_call: TRBD1
v_call: TRBV28
j_call: TRBJ1-2
cdr3_nt: TGTGCCAGCAGCCAGACAGGGGGGTATGGCTACACCTTC
cdr3_aa: CASSQTGGYGYTF

clone_size: few
d_call: .
v_call: TRBV29-1
j_call: TRBJ2-2
cdr3_nt: TGCAGCGTTGCCGGGCACTACACCGGGGAGCTGTTTTTT
cdr3_aa: CSVAGHYTGELFF